The clone carrying this T cell receptor (beta chain) was found many times. The sample originates from a study of T cells in Graves' hyperthyroidism and ophthalmopathy. Looked up from germline, CDR1 is MDHEN and CDR2 is SYDVKM. V dropped 3 bases and J dropped 3; count of bases not matched to a gene: 3. This CDR3 has 14 amino acids. RNA transcripts provided the source from which TCR beta CDR3 regions were amplified. The HTBI primer set served for first-round RT-PCR of the TCR CDR3. Each CDR3 protein gets one entry after TCRdb re-called the multiplex PCR reads with MiXCR. This repertoire shows about half a million distinct CDR3 sequences, less than 25% found once; its top ten account for about a quarter.

The rearrangement uses TRBV28 and TRBJ2-7, with 9 nucleotides matching TRBD1. Sequencing used blood. The clonotype originates from a man between 18 and 35 years old with Graves' hyperthyroidism. Written as DNA, the CDR3 is TGTGCCAGCAGTTTCCCGGGACAGGGCTACGAGCAGTACTTC. This encodes CASSFPGQGYEQYF.